Below, 22 T cell receptor beta chains from the same sample are listed, as sequenced in a study of cytomegalovirus exposure and HLA in healthy donors. Vbeta (60) and Jbeta (13) primers were used in the PCR. Assay: immunoSEQ multiplex PCR; the TCRdb copy retains only in-frame clones and omits some. The sample lists roughly 110,000 clones, around 70% occurring once. Sequencing was performed on PBMCs. Source of these receptors: a woman aged 35 to 49 in good health and CMV-seropositive.

The V gene is TRBV11-2, the J gene TRBJ2-3; no clear D gene. V dropped 2 bases and J dropped 4 bases, with 16 bases sitting between them. The V gene's germline CDR1 is SGHAT and CDR2 FQNNGV. The CDR3 contains 16 residues. The DNA for the CDR3 is TGTGCCAGCAGCTTATTGGTGGCAGTTGTCGCAGATACGCAGTATTTT. Translation gives CASSLLVAVVADTQYF.

In DNA, the CDR3 is TGCGCCAGCAGCTTGGGCGCGGGACTGTCTTACAATGAGCAGTTCTTC. As protein: CASSLGAGLSYNEQFF. This chain uses TRBV5-1 with TRBJ2-1; D might be TRBD2 (6 bases). Germline V gene lookup returns CDR1 SGHRS and CDR2 YFSETQ. Between the trimmed V and J ends, which lost 0 bases and 4 bases, there was a span of 14 bases. The CDR3 length is 16 residues.

This clone was detected only a few times. The chain recombines TRBV7-2 with TRBJ1-5; a weak D match, TRBD1 (6 bases). The CDR3 contains 14 residues. Looked up from germline, CDR1 is SGHTA and CDR2 is FQGNSA. V was clipped by 1 base and J by 10 bases, with 14 bases between them. The CDR3 bases are TGTGCCAGCAGCTTAGGGGGGGGCGGTGGTCCCCAGCATTTT. Translated: CASSLGGGGGPQHF. Filled out from reference TRBV7-2 and TRBJ1-5, the complete variable domain reads GAGVSQSPSNKVTEKGKDVELRCDPISGHTALYWYRQSLGQGLEFLIYFQGNSAPDKSGLPSDRFSAERTGGSVSTLTIQRTQQEDSAVYLCASSLGGGGGPQHFGDGTRLSIL.

The CDR3 sequence: CASSPLDSTEAFF. The DNA of the CDR3 is TGTGCCAGCTCACCACTGGACAGCACTGAAGCTTTCTTT. The rearrangement joins TRBV18 to TRBJ1-1, with D perhaps TRBD1 (6 bases). V was trimmed by 1 base and J by 4 bases, leaving 7 bases between them. The CDR3 totals 13 residues. Germline CDR1 KGHSH, CDR2 LQKENI.

J is TRBJ1-4 and V is TRBV6-9; 10 bases are a match to TRBD1. The CDR3 spans 16 residues. Germline V gene lookup returns CDR1 MNHGY and CDR2 SVAAGI. The ends lost 6 bases at V and 8 bases at J; junction bases unmatched: 12. The CDR3 DNA sequence: TGTGCCAGCAGACAAACCGGGACAGGGGTGGGAGAAAAACTGTTTTTT. It specifies CASRQTGTGVGEKLFF.

This rearrangement joins TRBV5-4 to TRBJ1-2, with unresolved D. Germline lookup yields CDR1 SGHNT and CDR2 YYREEE (reference sequence). Trimming pared 7 bases from V and 1 base from J, leaving 8 bases between. This CDR3 spans 12 amino acids. The CDR3: CASGTVNYGYTF. In nucleotides, the CDR3 is TGTGCCAGCGGAACAGTTAACTATGGCTACACCTTC.

The chain joins TRBV6-5 to TRBJ1-5; weak D call: TRBD1 (6 bases). V dropped 6 bases and J dropped 4 bases, with 16 bases sitting between them. Germline CDR1 and CDR2: MNHEY and SVGAGI. This CDR3 spans 15 amino acids. CDR3 sequence: CASSPMAGVNQPQHF. The DNA of the CDR3 is TGTGCCAGCAGCCCGATGGCAGGGGTTAATCAGCCCCAGCATTTT.

The chain uses TRBV27 and TRBJ1-1; no reliable D call. CDR1 and CDR2 (germline): MNHEY, SMNVEV (reference sequence). Trimming removed 2 bases from V and 1 base from J, with 8 bases in between. The CDR3 length is 14 residues. CDR3 residues: CASSLSHSNTEAFF. CDR3 nucleotides: TGTGCCAGCAGTTTAAGTCACTCGAACACTGAAGCTTTCTTT.

This chain connects TRBV5-4 to TRBJ1-5; perhaps TRBD1 as D (5 bases). Germline V gene lookup returns CDR1 SGHNT and CDR2 YYREEE (reference sequence). The V end lost 2 bases, the J end lost 3 bases, and 9 bases lay between the germline ends. The length of the CDR3 is 14 residues. The CDR3 loop reads CASSLQVNNQPQHF. The CDR3 bases are TGTGCCAGCAGCTTACAGGTCAACAATCAGCCCCAGCATTTT.

The chain links TRBV9 to TRBJ2-7; D call uncertain. There are 14 residues in the CDR3. Trimming shortened V by 4 bases and J by 1 base, and 12 bases separated the two germline ends. Germline V gene lookup returns CDR1 SGDLS and CDR2 YYNGEE. CDR3 protein: CASSPRSWSYEQYF. In DNA, the CDR3 is TGTGCCAGCAGCCCCCGGTCGTGGTCCTACGAGCAGTACTTC.

This chain uses TRBV6-5 with TRBJ1-6; a possible D gene is TRBD1 (5 bases). V was clipped by 0 bases and J by 2 bases, with 8 bases between them. In germline, CDR1 is MNHEY, CDR2 SVGAGI. The CDR3 contains 16 residues. The CDR3 nucleotides are TGTGCCAGCAGTTACTCGAGACAGCCCTATAATTCACCCCTCCACTTT. It translates to CASSYSRQPYNSPLHF.

The table lists this clone with a count of one. The rearrangement uses TRBV19 and TRBJ1-1; 9 bases match TRBD1. The CDR3 has 17 residues. CDR1 and CDR2 from the germline V gene are LNHDA and SQIVND (reference sequence). V dropped 8 bases and J dropped 3; count of bases not matched to a gene: 16. The CDR3 DNA reads as TGTGCCAGTCTTTCGACAGGGGGATTTAGTTTGGACACTGAAGCTTTCTTT. Translating gives CASLSTGGFSLDTEAFF. Full variable domain (rest looked up from reference TRBV19 and TRBJ1-1): DGGITQSPKYLFRKEGQNVTLSCEQNLNHDAMYWYRQDPGQGLRLIYYSQIVNDFQKGDIAEGYSVSREKKESFPLTVTSAQKNPTAFYLCASLSTGGFSLDTEAFFGQGTRLTVV.

The chain has TRBV5-1 and TRBJ2-2; 7 bases map to TRBD2. The CDR3 runs 17 residues. The V and J ends lost 0 bases and 3 bases, in that order; junction bases with no gene match: 8. Germline V gene data show CDR1 as SGHRS and CDR2 as YFSETQ. Here the CDR3 reads CASSLESSGGDTGELFF. In nucleotides, the CDR3 is TGCGCCAGCAGCTTGGAATCTAGCGGAGGGGACACCGGGGAGCTGTTTTTT. The full variable domain, rest sourced from reference TRBV5-1 and TRBJ2-2, is KAGVTQTPRYLIKTRGQQVTLSCSPISGHRSVSWYQQTPGQGLQFLFEYFSETQRNKGNFPGRFSGRQFSNSRSEMNVSTLELGDSALYLCASSLESSGGDTGELFFGEGSRLTVL.

In its sample, this clone was seen a few times. V is TRBV10-3 and J is TRBJ1-2; 9 bases match TRBD1. Per germline, CDR1 ENHRY and CDR2 SYGVKD. V trimming: 10 bases; J trimming: 7 bases; junction bases outside the gene matches: 16. This CDR3 has 15 amino acids. The CDR3 sequence is CATKVGQGILSGYTF. CDR3 DNA sequence: TGTGCCACAAAAGTGGGACAGGGCATATTGTCTGGCTACACCTTC.

J is TRBJ1-6 and V is TRBV4-3, with 8 bases matching TRBD1. CDR3 length: 16 residues. Germline V gene data show CDR1 as LGHNA and CDR2 as YSLEER. With 3 bases clipped from V and 8 bases from J, the junction kept 9 bases outside the gene matches. The chain's CDR3 is CASSHQSGTGDSPLHF. The CDR3 nucleotides read TGCGCCAGCAGCCATCAATCCGGGACAGGAGATTCACCCCTCCACTTT.

This chain connects TRBV2 to TRBJ1-5, with D possibly being TRBD1 (6 bases). Germline V lookup: CDR1 SNHLY, CDR2 FYNNEI. This CDR3 is built from 13 residues. Trimming shortened V by 11 bases and J by 7 bases, and 18 bases separated the two germline ends. As DNA, the CDR3 is TGTGCCGCAGGGGCAGAACGAGGGCAGCCCCAGCATTTT. Residues: CAAGAERGQPQHF.

In its sample, this clone was seen a few times. The chain employs TRBV5-1 and TRBJ2-6, with D tentatively TRBD2 (5 bases). The CDR3 runs 15 residues. Germline V gene data show CDR1 as SGHRS and CDR2 as YFSETQ. V was clipped by 2 bases and J by 0 bases, with 6 bases between them. CDR3 sequence: CASSFSDSGANVLTF. The CDR3 bases are TGCGCCAGCAGCTTTAGCGACTCTGGGGCCAACGTCCTGACTTTC.

The chain joins TRBV7-2 to TRBJ1-2; D is undetermined. The V gene lost 4 bases and the J gene lost 2 bases, with 11 bases spanning the gap. This CDR3 is 14 amino acids long. The V gene's germline CDR1 is SGHTA and CDR2 FQGNSA. The DNA for the CDR3 is TGTGCCAGCAGCTCCTTAGGAGGCAACTATGGCTACACCTTC. This translates into CASSSLGGNYGYTF.

This clone was seen a single time. This chain joins TRBV30 and TRBJ2-7, with TRBD2 matching over 12 bases. This CDR3 has 13 amino acids. Germline loops: CDR1 GTSNPN, CDR2 SVGIG (reference sequence). V lost 2 bases, J lost 4 bases, and 0 bases stayed unmatched. The CDR3 is CAWSLAGGYEQYF. Here the CDR3 DNA reads TGTGCCTGGAGTCTAGCGGGAGGGTACGAGCAGTACTTC.

The chain has TRBV4-1 and TRBJ1-2; D unclear. Germline V gene lookup returns CDR1 MGHRA and CDR2 YSYEKL. The CDR3 runs 15 residues. V was trimmed by 2 bases and J by 6 bases, leaving 16 bases between them. The CDR3 DNA follows: TGCGCCAGCAGCCAAATCGATCCACGAGCCAATGGCTACACCTTC. Protein product: CASSQIDPRANGYTF.

This chain connects TRBV7-8 to TRBJ1-3; D not certain. CDR1 and CDR2 (germline): SGHVS, FQNEAQ. V lost 1 base and J lost 1, with 8 bases in between. The CDR3 has 15 amino acids. CDR3 region: CASSLGEISGNTIYF. The CDR3 bases are TGTGCCAGCAGCTTAGGGGAGATTTCTGGAAACACCATATATTTT.

The chain carries TRBV7-2 and TRBJ2-3, with D perhaps matching TRBD2 (5 bases). The CDR3 spans 18 residues. From germline, CDR1 is SGHTA and CDR2 FQGNSA. V lost 2 bases and J 0 bases, leaving 18 bases between the germline ends. CDR3 DNA: TGTGCCAGCAGCTTAAGGGTTCGGGGTAGGTCGAGCACAGATACGCAGTATTTT. Translation gives CASSLRVRGRSSTDTQYF.